This T cell receptor (beta chain) comes out of a study of T cell repertoires in cytomegalovirus infection. Notes on the study in general: CMV carriers having the relevant HLA were flagged by cumulative public TCR beta family frequency.

TCRdb used MiXCR to reprocess the reads, holding one entry per CDR3 protein. The data show some 920,000 distinct CDR3 sequences, with around 29% seen just once and roughly 13% held by the top ten. A note on this clonotype: Its antigen remains unknown.

This CDR3 is built from 16 residues. J was trimmed by 6 bases and V by 5 bases; bases with no gene match: 10. From germline, CDR1 is PRHDT and CDR2 FYEKMQ (reference sequence). The clonotype comes from a human donor in good health (CMV status not recorded). Some clones in this sample may be carry-over from other donors' samples. The chain carries TRBV13 and TRBJ2-1, with 10 bases lining up with TRBD2. The material was cultured CD8+ T cells from PBMCs, obtained from culture after CMV antigen stimulation. In DNA, the CDR3 is TGTGCCAGCAGCCCCCGGGGAGTAGCGGGGGGCAATGAGCAGTTCTTC. This codes for CASSPRGVAGGNEQFF.